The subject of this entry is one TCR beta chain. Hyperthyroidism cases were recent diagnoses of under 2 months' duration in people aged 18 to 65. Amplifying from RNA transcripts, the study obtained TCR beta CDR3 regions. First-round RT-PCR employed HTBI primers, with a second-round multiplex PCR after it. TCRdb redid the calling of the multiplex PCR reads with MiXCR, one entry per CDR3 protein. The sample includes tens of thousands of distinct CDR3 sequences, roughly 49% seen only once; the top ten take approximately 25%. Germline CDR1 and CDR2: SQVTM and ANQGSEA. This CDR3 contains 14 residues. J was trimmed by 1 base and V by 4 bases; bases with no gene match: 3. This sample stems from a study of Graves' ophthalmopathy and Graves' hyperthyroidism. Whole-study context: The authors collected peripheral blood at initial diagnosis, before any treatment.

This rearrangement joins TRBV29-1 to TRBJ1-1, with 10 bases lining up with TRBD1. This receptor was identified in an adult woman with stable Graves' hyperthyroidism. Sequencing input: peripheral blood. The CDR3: CSVGGDRGNTEAFF. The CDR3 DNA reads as TGCAGCGTTGGGGGGGACAGGGGGAACACTGAAGCTTTCTTT.